This TCR beta chain was recovered during a study of lymphopenia after photon versus proton radiotherapy. Regarding the study as a whole: After the lymphocyte nadir, photon-treated repertoires showed oligoclonal expansion, especially of CD8+ Temra cells. Under photons, naive T cells and diversity fell while effector/memory populations rose. Authors raise, but do not show, better survival with proton therapy.

With respect to this clone: What it binds is unknown.

The method was immunoSEQ multiplex PCR; TCRdb's version includes in-frame clones alone and lacks a portion of them. The table lists around 29,000 clones, around 82% of them singletons. The TCR originated in a woman between 70 and 85 years old with pancreatic cancer. This specimen was peripheral blood, taken from a patient treated with proton-based radiotherapy.

In nucleotides, the CDR3 is TGTGCCAGCAGCTTAGGAAGGGGGGTCAATGAGCAGTTCTTC. Protein: CASSLGRGVNEQFF. J is TRBJ2-1 and V is TRBV11-3; perhaps D is TRBD1 or TRBD2 (6 bases each). V lost 1 base and J lost 6, with 10 bases in between. Germline loops: CDR1 SGHNT, CDR2 YENEEA. The CDR3 totals 14 residues.